Each of the 10 T cell receptor beta chains below was sequenced from the same sample in a study of response to subunit inactivated influenza vaccine. TCRdb redid the calling of the RT-PCR reads with MiXCR, one entry per CDR3 protein. The sample has 250,000 to 350,000 distinct CDR3 sequences, 22% seen once. Sequencing used PBMCs from blood, obtained less than 22 months after vaccination. All receptors come from a man in his fifties or sixties who received an inactivated influenza vaccine.

This clonotype was observed a handful of times. The J gene is TRBJ1-1, the V gene TRBV7-2, with TRBD1 matching over 8 bases. Per the germline V gene, CDR1 is SGHTA and CDR2 is FQGNSA. V dropped 5 bases and J dropped 3; count of bases not matched to a gene: 5. The CDR3 runs 14 residues. The CDR3 bases are TGTGCCAGCAGCCCCAGGGGGCTGGACACTGAAGCTTTCTTT. This translates into CASSPRGLDTEAFF.

The sample holds many counts of this clonotype. The V and J genes are TRBV5-1 and TRBJ1-1; no firm D call. Germline CDR1 and CDR2: SGHRS and YFSETQ. The germline V and J ends were trimmed by 0 bases and 8 bases, with 5 bases remaining between them. This CDR3 has 11 residues. CDR3 region: CASSLGREAFF. The CDR3 DNA reads TGCGCCAGCAGCTTGGGCAGGGAAGCTTTCTTT.

Turning to this clonotype: A read error may explain this, as a much larger clone is one base away. The CDR3 is CASSATGYTEAFF. The DNA for the CDR3 is TGTGCCAGCAGTGCGACAGGGTACACTGAAGCTTTCTTT. The chain recombines TRBV25-1 with TRBJ1-1; 7 bases are a match to TRBD1. Looked up from germline, CDR1 is MGHDK and CDR2 is SYGVNS. V shed 4 bases and J 3 bases; nucleotides not matched to a gene: 2. CDR3 length: 13 residues. The variable domain in full, completed from reference TRBV25-1 and TRBJ1-1, reads EADIYQTPRYLVIGTGKKITLECSQTMGHDKMYWYQQDPGMELHLIHYSYGVNSTEKGDLSSESTVSRIRTEHFPLTLESARPSHTSQYLCASSATGYTEAFFGQGTRLTVV.

This clonotype occurred many times. The chain links TRBV20-1 to TRBJ2-1, with 7 bases matching TRBD1. CDR3 length: 15 amino acids. Germline V gene sequence: CDR1 DFQATT, CDR2 SNEGSKA (reference sequence). V lost 0 bases, J lost 4 bases, and 6 bases stayed unmatched. The CDR3 protein is CSARDVGQDYNEQFF. As DNA, the CDR3 is TGCAGTGCTAGAGATGTCGGACAGGATTACAATGAGCAGTTCTTC.

This clonotype was observed a few times. V is TRBV7-2 and J is TRBJ1-5; D gene ambiguous. The CDR3 is 13 residues long. CDR1 and CDR2 from the germline V gene are SGHTA and FQGNSA. Trimming removed 4 bases from V and 6 bases from J, with 10 bases in between. This CDR3 reads CASSSVRAQPQHF. CDR3 coding DNA: TGTGCCAGCAGCTCGGTACGTGCTCAGCCCCAGCATTTT.

The chain joins TRBV20-1 to TRBJ2-7; weak D call: TRBD1 (5 bases). Trimming took 6 bases from V and 2 from J, leaving 14 bases between them. CDR1 and CDR2 (germline): DFQATT, SNEGSKA (reference sequence). The CDR3 contains 13 residues. The CDR3 protein is CSAQTAFPYEQYF. For the CDR3, the DNA is TGCAGTGCCCAGACAGCTTTTCCCTACGAGCAGTACTTC.

This clonotype was seen only once. The V call is TRBV7-9, the J call TRBJ1-5, with a weak D call TRBD1 (5 bases). CDR3 length: 15 residues. Germline V gene lookup returns CDR1 SEHNR and CDR2 FQNEAQ (reference sequence). Trimming stripped 5 bases from V and 7 bases from J, with 18 bases between. The CDR3 nucleotides are TGTGCCAGCAGCCCCTCGGGTTGGGGGAGCCAGCCCCAGCATTTT. It specifies CASSPSGWGSQPQHF.

This clonotype has more than one count but fewer than ten. The rearrangement links TRBV7-3 to TRBJ2-2; 8 positions match TRBD2. This CDR3 comprises 15 residues. From germline, CDR1 is SGHTA and CDR2 FQGTGA. V was clipped by 2 bases and J by 4 bases; unmatched bases: 3. CDR3 coding DNA: TGTGCCAGCAGCTTATTAGCGGGAAGCACCGGGGAGCTGTTTTTT. This sequence encodes CASSLLAGSTGELFF.

The J gene is TRBJ2-7, the V gene TRBV20-1, with TRBD2 as a possible D gene (6 bases). The CDR3 runs 15 residues. Germline-derived CDR1 and CDR2 are DFQATT and SNEGSKA (reference sequence). Deletions cut 0 bases from V and 0 bases from J, with 12 bases between. CDR3 nucleotides: TGCAGTGCTAGAGATCTCGCTAGCGCCTCCTACGAGCAGTACTTC. This codes for CSARDLASASYEQYF.

The V call is TRBV14, the J call TRBJ2-5; D gene unclear. The CDR3 contains 13 residues. The V end lost 6 bases, the J end lost 5 bases, and 13 bases lay between the germline ends. CDR1 and CDR2 from the germline V gene are SGHDN and FVKESK. The DNA for the CDR3 is TGTGCCAGCAGGGCCCGGATAGGGGAGACCCAGTACTTC. Translation gives CASRARIGETQYF.